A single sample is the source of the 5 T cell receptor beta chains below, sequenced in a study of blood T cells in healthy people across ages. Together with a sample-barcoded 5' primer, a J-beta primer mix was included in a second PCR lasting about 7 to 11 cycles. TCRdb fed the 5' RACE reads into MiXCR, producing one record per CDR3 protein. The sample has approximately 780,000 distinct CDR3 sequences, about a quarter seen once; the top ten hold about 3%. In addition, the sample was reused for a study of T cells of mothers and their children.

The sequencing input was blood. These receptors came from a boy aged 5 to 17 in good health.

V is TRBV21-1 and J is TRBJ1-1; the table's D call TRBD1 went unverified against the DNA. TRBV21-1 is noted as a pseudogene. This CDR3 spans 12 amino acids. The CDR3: CASSKMVRVAFF. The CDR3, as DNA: TGTGCCAGCAGCAAGATGGTCAGGGTTGCTTTCTTT.

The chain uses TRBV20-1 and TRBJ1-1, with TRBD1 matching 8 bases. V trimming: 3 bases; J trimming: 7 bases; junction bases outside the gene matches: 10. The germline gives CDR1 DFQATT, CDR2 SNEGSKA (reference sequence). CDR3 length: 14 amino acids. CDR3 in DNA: TGCAGTGCTAGCTGGGTGGACAGGGCTAGTGAAGCTTTCTTT. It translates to CSASWVDRASEAFF.

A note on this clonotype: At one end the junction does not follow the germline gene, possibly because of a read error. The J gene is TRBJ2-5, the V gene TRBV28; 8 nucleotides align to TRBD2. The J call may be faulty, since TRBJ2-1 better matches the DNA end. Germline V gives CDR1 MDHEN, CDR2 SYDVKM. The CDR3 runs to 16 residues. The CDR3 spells CASSLVPSGPYNEQFF. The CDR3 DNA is TGCGCCAGCAGTTTGGTGCCTAGCGGGCCCTACAATGAGCAGTTCTTC.

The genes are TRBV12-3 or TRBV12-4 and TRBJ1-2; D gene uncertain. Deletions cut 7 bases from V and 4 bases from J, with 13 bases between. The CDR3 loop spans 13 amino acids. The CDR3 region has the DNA TGTGCCAGCACCAGAGGTCTAGTCTATGGCTACACCTTC. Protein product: CASTRGLVYGYTF.

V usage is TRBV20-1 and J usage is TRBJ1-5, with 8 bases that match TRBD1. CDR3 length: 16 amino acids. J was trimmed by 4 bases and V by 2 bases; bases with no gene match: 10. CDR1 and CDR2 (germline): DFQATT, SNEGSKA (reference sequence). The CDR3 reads CSARPSGGKRNQPQHF. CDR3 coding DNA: TGCAGTGCTAGACCGTCAGGGGGCAAAAGGAATCAGCCCCAGCATTTT.